This T cell receptor beta chain was identified in a study of response to subunit inactivated influenza vaccine. Findings and limits, study-wide: Authors suggested each seasonal influenza vaccination recruits few new T cells.

TCRdb ran MiXCR on the RT-PCR reads and lists one entry per CDR3 protein. In the table there are 750,000 to 850,000 distinct CDR3 sequences, less than 20% of which are singletons. A word on this clonotype: Its matching antigen is unknown.

V lost 4 bases to trimming and J lost 3 bases; unmatched junction nucleotides: 7. The germline V gene has CDR1 MNHEY and CDR2 SVGEGT. This CDR3 is 15 amino acids long. This sample comprised PBMCs from blood, obtained around 5 days after vaccination. The chain has TRBV6-2 or TRBV6-3 and TRBJ2-7; 9 bases line up with TRBD1. The TCR comes from a man in his forties or fifties who received an inactivated influenza vaccine. CDR3 nucleotide sequence: TGTGCCAGCAGTTGGGGACAGGGTTGGTTCTACGAGCAGTACTTC. Translating it yields CASSWGQGWFYEQYF.